This T cell receptor (beta chain) is from a study of blood T cell repertoires in COVID-19. The authors' processing: Nucleated cell counts were estimated from reference gene primer amplification. Method: immunoSEQ multiplex PCR; TCRdb's copy keeps in-frame clones and lacks some. The DNA gave D and trimming, while V, J and clone size come from that table. The table records around 97,000 clones, about 90% of them present only once. This CDR3 comprises 15 residues. The germline V gene has CDR1 SNHLY and CDR2 FYNNEI. V trimming: 4 bases; J trimming: 9 bases; junction bases outside the gene matches: 10. The chain combines TRBV2 with TRBJ2-1, with 9 bases lining up with TRBD2. The clonotype originates from a human donor in a cohort sampled during active COVID-19. Sequenced material: peripheral blood. The CDR3 here is CASSGLSGGRIEQFF. DNA for the CDR3: TGTGCCAGCAGTGGGTTGAGCGGGGGGCGCATTGAGCAGTTCTTC.